These 26 T cell receptor beta chains share one sample of origin, sequenced in a study of shared clonotypes between healthy human individuals (dated by TCRdb to the early 2020s). The library was made by the immunoSEQ multiplex PCR assay. TCRdb holds this immuneACCESS table with in-frame rearrangements only. Some clones are missing; in checked studies, unresolved V genes explain under half, and the rest has no known cause. This sample lists 1.5 million to 2.5 million clones; over 85% were detected once. Roughly 1% of the sample is taken by the ten largest. CD8 naive samples were obtained by positive selection for CCR7 among CD45RO-negative cells, yielding a CD45RA+CCR7+ population from which TemRA cells were excluded. The sequenced material came from naive CD8+ T cells sorted from blood. The cell subset or site label, as the study defines it: CD45RA+CCR7+. These receptors all come from a man between 18 and 35 years old in good health.

This chain connects TRBV5-1 to TRBJ1-2, with 7 positions matching TRBD1. This CDR3 has 13 amino acids. V lost 6 bases to trimming and J lost 3 bases; unmatched junction nucleotides: 5. Germline values: CDR1 SGHRS, CDR2 YFSETQ. Here the CDR3 DNA reads TGCGCCAGCACCGGCCAGGGGGACTATGGCTACACCTTC. Translating gives CASTGQGDYGYTF.

This sequence joins TRBV27 and TRBJ1-5, with TRBD1 identical over 8 bases. This CDR3 spans 22 amino acids. Trimming took 6 bases from V and 0 from J; bases not matched to a gene: 25. Germline V gene sequence: CDR1 MNHEY, CDR2 SMNVEV (reference sequence). As DNA, the CDR3 is TGTGCCAGCAGCCCCTCCAGGGTCTTACTGGACAGGGTGGGATATAGCAATCAGCCCCAGCATTTT. Residues: CASSPSRVLLDRVGYSNQPQHF.

This chain connects TRBV6-1 to TRBJ2-5; 14 bases agree with TRBD2. CDR3 length: 15 residues. After removal of 8 bases from V and 5 bases from J, the junction contained 7 bases not matched to a gene. CDR1 and CDR2 from the germline V gene are MNHNS and SASEGT. CDR3 protein: CASHGTSGSWETQYF. CDR3 nucleotides: TGTGCCAGCCATGGGACTAGCGGGAGTTGGGAGACCCAGTACTTC.

This rearrangement joins TRBV30 to TRBJ2-7; either TRBD1 or TRBD2 may fit D (5 bases each). Trimming pared 0 bases from V and 8 bases from J, leaving 17 bases between. Germline CDR1 is GTSNPN and CDR2 is SVGIG (reference sequence). This CDR3 is 14 amino acids long. DNA for the CDR3: TGTGCCTGGAGTGTATGGGGACCCCGGGGCCAGCAGTACTTC. It codes for CAWSVWGPRGQQYF.

V usage is TRBV4-1 and J usage is TRBJ1-3; the D is unclear. The CDR3 contains 11 residues. V lost 5 bases, J lost 3 bases, and 2 bases lay in between. Germline CDR1 and CDR2: MGHRA and YSYEKL. The CDR3 DNA follows: TGCGCCAGCAGCTATGGAAACACCATATATTTT. Residues: CASSYGNTIYF.

The chain has TRBV30 and TRBJ1-3; TRBD1 is a possible D gene (6 bases). Trimming removed 3 bases at V and 1 base at J, with 10 bases between. The CDR3 runs to 14 residues. The germline CDR1 and CDR2 sequences are GTSNPN and SVGIG (reference sequence). The CDR3 loop reads CAWSETGSGNTIYF. The CDR3 coding sequence is TGTGCCTGGAGCGAGACAGGTTCTGGAAACACCATATATTTT.

The J gene is TRBJ2-2, the V gene TRBV9; the D gene is possibly TRBD1 (6 bases). Germline-derived CDR1 and CDR2 are SGDLS and YYNGEE. CDR3 length: 13 amino acids. Trimming cost V 4 bases and J 8 bases, with 12 bases left between them. The CDR3 coding sequence is TGTGCCAGCAGCTCTTGGACAGAGGGGGAGCTGTTTTTT. Protein product: CASSSWTEGELFF. The full variable domain, rest sourced from reference TRBV9 and TRBJ2-2, is DSGVTQTPKHLITATGQRVTLRCSPRSGDLSVYWYQQSLDQGLQFLIQYYNGEERAKGNILERFSAQQFPDLHSELNLSSLELGDSALYFCASSSWTEGELFFGEGSRLTVL.

The chain employs TRBV27 and TRBJ2-7, with D perhaps TRBD2 (6 bases). CDR3 length: 14 amino acids. V shed 2 bases and J shed 5 bases, with 13 bases lying between them. Germline-derived CDR1 and CDR2 are MNHEY and SMNVEV (reference sequence). The CDR3 DNA reads TGTGCCAGCAGTTTAGTTCGGGCGGGGAACGAGCAGTACTTC. Translation gives CASSLVRAGNEQYF.

The chain uses TRBV6-6 and TRBJ2-2; D perhaps matches TRBD2 (6 bases). The V and J ends lost 8 bases and 2 bases respectively, with 12 bases between them. Germline values: CDR1 MNHNY, CDR2 SVGAGI (reference sequence). The CDR3 totals 14 residues. The CDR3 spells CASGFGGNTGELFF. The CDR3 DNA is TGTGCCAGCGGGTTCGGGGGTAACACCGGGGAGCTGTTTTTT.

The chain joins TRBV10-1 to TRBJ1-1; tentative D call: TRBD1 (5 bases). Germline V CDR1 and CDR2: WNHNN, SYGVQD (reference sequence). Trimming took 6 bases from V and 1 from J, leaving 18 bases between them. CDR3 length: 16 residues. The CDR3 sequence: CASSLKKGTENTEAFF. The CDR3 DNA is TGCGCCAGCAGCTTGAAGAAAGGGACGGAGAACACTGAAGCTTTCTTT.

V gene TRBV19 combines with J gene TRBJ2-7; no clear D. Trimming took 6 bases from V and 6 from J, leaving 15 bases between them. The CDR3 length is 13 residues. Germline V gives CDR1 LNHDA, CDR2 SQIVND (reference sequence). Here the CDR3 DNA reads TGTGCCAGTAGCGGAGTGAGCGCGAGCGAGCAGTACTTC. It translates to CASSGVSASEQYF.

The chain couples TRBV7-9 to TRBJ2-7; D not certain. V was trimmed by 2 bases and J by 1 base, leaving 9 bases between them. CDR1 SEHNR and CDR2 FQNEAQ come from the germline V gene (reference sequence). The length of the CDR3 is 14 residues. The CDR3 loop is CASSLPQRSYEQYF. The CDR3 DNA is TGTGCCAGCAGCTTACCCCAGAGGTCCTACGAGCAGTACTTC.

This rearrangement joins TRBV6-6 to TRBJ1-1; no definite D call. V lost 2 bases to trimming and J lost 1 base, with 8 bases between them. The CDR3 loop spans 14 amino acids. CDR1 and CDR2 from the germline V gene are MNHNY and SVGAGI (reference sequence). CDR3 in DNA: TGTGCCAGCAGTTACGGGCACTCGAACACTGAAGCTTTCTTT. Translated: CASSYGHSNTEAFF.

The chain is built from TRBV7-9 and TRBJ2-1; D unresolved. Trimming removed 6 bases at V and 9 bases at J, with 9 bases between. The germline V gene encodes CDR1 SEHNR and CDR2 FQNEAQ (reference sequence). The CDR3 is 11 amino acids. CDR3 sequence (DNA): TGTGCCAGCAGGGTTGAACGTGAGCAGTTCTTC. It codes for CASRVEREQFF.

V is TRBV4-3 and J is TRBJ2-1; possibly TRBD2 for D (5 bases). Trimming removed 1 base at V and 10 bases at J, with 14 bases between. This CDR3 contains 14 residues. CDR1 LGHNA and CDR2 YSLEER come from the germline V gene. The CDR3 coding sequence is TGCGCCAGCAGCCAAGGAAGTAGCGCGCGGGAGCAGTTCTTC. Translated, it gives CASSQGSSAREQFF.

This chain joins TRBV27 and TRBJ1-5; TRBD1 aligns across 7 bases. Trimming cost V 5 bases and J 0 bases; bases outside gene matches: 7. Germline V lookup: CDR1 MNHEY, CDR2 SMNVEV (reference sequence). There are 16 residues in the CDR3. CDR3 DNA sequence: TGTGCCAGCAGTCCGGGACAGCCTTATAGCAATCAGCCCCAGCATTTT. The encoded protein is CASSPGQPYSNQPQHF.

V usage is TRBV27 and J usage is TRBJ1-1; D is unclear. CDR1 and CDR2 from the germline V gene are MNHEY and SMNVEV (reference sequence). Trimming took off 5 bases at V and 4 bases at J, with 11 bases between the two ends. The CDR3 runs to 13 residues. The CDR3 coding sequence is TGTGCCAGCAGTCCCTCGCCGAGCACTGAAGCTTTCTTT. Amino acid sequence: CASSPSPSTEAFF.

The chain links TRBV11-2 to TRBJ2-7, with TRBD2 identical over 8 bases. V shed 7 bases, J shed 1 base, and the junction held 9 bases outside the gene matches. In germline, CDR1 is SGHAT, CDR2 FQNNGV. The length of the CDR3 is 15 residues. The CDR3 loop is CASTSPLAESYEQYF. The CDR3 region has the DNA TGTGCCAGCACCTCCCCACTAGCGGAATCCTACGAGCAGTACTTC.

This chain joins TRBV30 and TRBJ2-7; 9 bases line up with TRBD1. Germline V gene sequence: CDR1 GTSNPN, CDR2 SVGIG (reference sequence). The V segment lost 2 bases and the J segment 5 bases; nucleotides outside the gene matches: 10. The CDR3 sequence is 15 residues long. The CDR3 sequence is CAWSTGTGIINEQYF. The CDR3 DNA follows: TGTGCCTGGAGTACCGGGACAGGGATTATCAACGAGCAGTACTTC. Filled out from reference TRBV30 and TRBJ2-7, the complete variable domain reads SQTIHQWPATLVQPVGSPLSLECTVEGTSNPNLYWYRQAAGRGLQLLFYSVGIGQISSEVPQNLSASRPQDRQFILSSKKLLLSDSGFYLCAWSTGTGIINEQYFGPGTRLTVT.

The chain carries TRBV2 and TRBJ2-7; 9 bases map to TRBD1. This CDR3 spans 15 amino acids. V was clipped by 5 bases and J by 0 bases; unmatched bases: 5. The germline gives CDR1 SNHLY, CDR2 FYNNEI. The CDR3 region is CASSPGTGSSYEQYF. Here the CDR3 DNA reads TGTGCCAGCAGTCCTGGGACAGGGAGCTCCTACGAGCAGTACTTC.

Turning to this clone: The sample contains more than one DNA sequence encoding this CDR3. The V call is TRBV11-2, the J call TRBJ2-7; 10 bases match TRBD2. Germline loops: CDR1 SGHAT, CDR2 FQNNGV. J lost 7 bases, V lost 0 bases, and 6 bases had no gene match. This CDR3 is 15 amino acids long. The CDR3, as DNA: TGTGCCAGCAGCTTAGATCTCCTAGCGGGGGTGGAGCAGTACTTC. Translation gives CASSLDLLAGVEQYF. The entire variable domain, with the rest obtained from reference TRBV11-2 and TRBJ2-7, is as follows: EAGVAQSPRYKIIEKRQSVAFWCNPISGHATLYWYQQILGQGPKLLIQFQNNGVVDDSQLPKDRFSAERLKGVDSTLKIQPAKLEDSAVYLCASSLDLLAGVEQYFGPGTRLTVT.

The chain couples TRBV6-5 to TRBJ1-1, with D perhaps matching TRBD1 (5 bases). Germline V lookup: CDR1 MNHEY, CDR2 SVGAGI. The CDR3 contains 12 residues. V dropped 6 bases and J dropped 7 bases, with 12 bases sitting between them. CDR3 sequence (DNA): TGTGCCAGCAGAAACCTGGGGGTTGAAGCTTTCTTT. This translates into CASRNLGVEAFF.

The chain combines TRBV4-1 with TRBJ2-7; D gene unclear. CDR1 is MGHRA and CDR2 is YSYEKL in the germline V gene. Trimming pared 3 bases from V and 0 bases from J, leaving 12 bases between. CDR3 length equals 15 residues. CDR3 protein: CASSQAVMSSYEQYF. The DNA for the CDR3 is TGCGCCAGCAGCCAGGCAGTGATGAGCTCCTACGAGCAGTACTTC.

This clone was recorded a few times. Other DNA sequences from this sample encode an identical CDR3 as well. The chain employs TRBV5-4 and TRBJ1-1; D is ambiguous. V was cut by 4 bases and J by 8 bases, with 9 bases left in between. CDR1 and CDR2 from the germline V gene are SGHNT and YYREEE (reference sequence). CDR3 length: 11 amino acids. CDR3 sequence (DNA): TGTGCCAGCAGCCTCGGGCGAGAAGCTTTCTTT. This encodes CASSLGREAFF.

The chain uses TRBV2 and TRBJ2-2, with D perhaps assigned TRBD1 or TRBD2 (5 bases each). CDR3 length equals 12 residues. V lost 8 bases to trimming and J lost 5 bases, with 9 bases between them. The germline CDR1 and CDR2 sequences are SNHLY and FYNNEI. CDR3 DNA: TGTGCCAGCCGGTGGGGGACCGGGGAGCTGTTTTTT. Residues: CASRWGTGELFF.

J is TRBJ1-1 and V is TRBV27; no clear D. The CDR3 covers 17 residues. Trimming removed 5 bases from V and 0 bases from J, with 19 bases in between. Germline-derived CDR1 and CDR2 are MNHEY and SMNVEV (reference sequence). In nucleotides, the CDR3 is TGTGCCAGCAGTCCCCCGCCCGGGCCGGTCATGAACACTGAAGCTTTCTTT. Protein product: CASSPPPGPVMNTEAFF.